The rows below give T cell receptor beta chains drawn from one sample of a study of cytomegalovirus exposure and HLA in healthy donors. The assay was immunoSEQ multiplex PCR, and TCRdb's table has in-frame clones only and misses some. The data hold 100,000 to 150,000 clones, with around nine tenths observed a single time. The sequenced material came from PBMCs. The receptors come from a woman aged 25 to 39 in good health and CMV-seronegative. CDR3s include the opening cysteine and the closing phenylalanine or tryptophan. D genes are given only for firm matches. Clone size is stated in some rows and not others, as once, few, many or a class when expanded.

d_call: -
j_call: TRBJ1-2
clone_size: -
v_call: TRBV27
cdr3_aa: CASSLKGRGGYTF
cdr3_nt: TGTGCCAGCAGCCTTAAGGGCAGGGGCGGCTACACCTTC

d_call: -
j_call: TRBJ2-1
clone_size: -
v_call: TRBV5-1
cdr3_aa: CASRPGVPYNEQFF
cdr3_nt: TGCGCCAGCAGGCCGGGGGTCCCCTACAATGAGCAGTTCTTC

d_call: TRBD2
j_call: TRBJ2-6
clone_size: -
v_call: TRBV2
cdr3_aa: CASTWGRGGLYSGANVLTF
cdr3_nt: TGTGCCAGCACCTGGGGGCGGGGGGGTCTCTACTCTGGGGCCAACGTCCTGACTTTC

d_call: -
j_call: TRBJ2-7
clone_size: -
v_call: TRBV5-8
cdr3_aa: CASSFGHTLNEQYF
cdr3_nt: TGTGCCAGCAGCTTTGGACATACCCTCAACGAGCAGTACTTC

d_call: TRBD2
j_call: TRBJ2-7
clone_size: -
v_call: TRBV28
cdr3_aa: CASSSLPRGLAGSYEQYF
cdr3_nt: TGTGCCAGCAGTTCCCTTCCGCGAGGACTAGCGGGTTCCTACGAGCAGTACTTC

d_call: TRBD1
j_call: TRBJ1-5
clone_size: -
v_call: TRBV5-1
cdr3_aa: CASSTGTGGQPQHF
cdr3_nt: TGCGCCAGCAGCACCGGGACAGGGGGACAGCCCCAGCATTTT

d_call: -
j_call: TRBJ2-1
clone_size: -
v_call: TRBV28
cdr3_aa: CASSLLILAQSDNEQFF
cdr3_nt: TGTGCCAGCAGCTTACTGATACTAGCCCAATCAGACAATGAGCAGTTCTTC

d_call: TRBD1
j_call: TRBJ1-5
clone_size: -
v_call: TRBV10-3
cdr3_aa: CAISDGGQNYQPQHF
cdr3_nt: TGTGCCATCAGTGACGGGGGACAGAACTATCAGCCCCAGCATTTT

d_call: -
j_call: TRBJ1-5
clone_size: -
v_call: TRBV6-5
cdr3_aa: CASSYGGGAHQPQHF
cdr3_nt: TGTGCCAGCAGTTACGGAGGGGGGGCTCATCAGCCCCAGCATTTT

d_call: -
j_call: TRBJ1-2
clone_size: few
v_call: TRBV30
cdr3_aa: CAWSRLEGSMGYTF
cdr3_nt: TGTGCCTGGAGTCGGTTGGAGGGATCTATGGGCTACACCTTC

d_call: TRBD1
j_call: TRBJ1-4
clone_size: few
v_call: TRBV5-1
cdr3_aa: CASSPGQESEKLFF
cdr3_nt: TGCGCCAGCAGCCCCGGACAGGAAAGTGAAAAACTGTTTTTT

d_call: -
j_call: TRBJ2-1
clone_size: -
v_call: TRBV27
cdr3_aa: CASSLTTDYNEQFF
cdr3_nt: TGTGCCAGCAGTTTGACTACGGACTACAATGAGCAGTTCTTC

d_call: TRBD1
j_call: TRBJ1-2
clone_size: -
v_call: TRBV5-1
cdr3_aa: CASSSIGQGANYGYTF
cdr3_nt: TGCGCCAGCAGCTCTATCGGACAGGGGGCTAACTATGGCTACACCTTC

d_call: TRBD1
j_call: TRBJ2-7
clone_size: -
v_call: TRBV15
cdr3_aa: CATSRDNRGYEQYF
cdr3_nt: TGTGCCACCAGCAGAGATAACAGGGGTTACGAGCAGTACTTC

d_call: -
j_call: TRBJ1-5
clone_size: -
v_call: TRBV27
cdr3_aa: CASSLRLSNQPQHF
cdr3_nt: TGTGCCAGCAGTTTACGACTTAGCAATCAGCCCCAGCATTTT

d_call: -
j_call: TRBJ2-7
clone_size: -
v_call: TRBV18
cdr3_aa: CASSPLSPYEQYF
cdr3_nt: TGTGCCAGCTCACCACTCAGTCCCTACGAGCAGTACTTC

d_call: TRBD1
j_call: TRBJ2-7
clone_size: -
v_call: TRBV7-2
cdr3_aa: CASSLGPPGQGAPYEQYF
cdr3_nt: TGTGCCAGCAGCTTAGGCCCCCCCGGACAGGGGGCCCCCTACGAGCAGTACTTC

d_call: TRBD2
j_call: TRBJ2-7
clone_size: -
v_call: TRBV18
cdr3_aa: CASSPDTGLAGLASYEQYF
cdr3_nt: TGTGCCAGCTCACCGGATACGGGACTAGCGGGTCTTGCCTCCTACGAGCAGTACTTC

d_call: -
j_call: TRBJ1-5
clone_size: -
v_call: TRBV6-1
cdr3_aa: CASREGQPQHF
cdr3_nt: TGTGCCAGCAGGGAGGGACAGCCCCAGCATTTT

d_call: -
j_call: TRBJ2-3
clone_size: -
v_call: TRBV5-5
cdr3_aa: CASSWFAGIPDTQYF
cdr3_nt: TGTGCCAGCAGCTGGTTTGCGGGAATCCCAGATACGCAGTATTTT

d_call: TRBD2
j_call: TRBJ2-3
clone_size: -
v_call: TRBV5-1
cdr3_aa: CASSWDYEADTQYF
cdr3_nt: TGCGCCAGCAGCTGGGACTATGAAGCAGATACGCAGTATTTT

d_call: TRBD1
j_call: TRBJ2-5
clone_size: -
v_call: TRBV5-1
cdr3_aa: CASSFAPGGQETQYF
cdr3_nt: TGCGCCAGCAGCTTTGCTCCAGGGGGTCAAGAGACCCAGTACTTC

d_call: -
j_call: TRBJ2-7
clone_size: -
v_call: TRBV4-3
cdr3_aa: CASSQDPRGASYEQYF
cdr3_nt: TGCGCCAGCAGCCAAGATCCCCGGGGGGCCTCCTACGAGCAGTACTTC

d_call: -
j_call: TRBJ1-5
clone_size: -
v_call: TRBV5-6
cdr3_aa: CASSREGLKPQHF
cdr3_nt: TGTGCCAGCAGCCGAGAGGGCCTGAAGCCCCAGCATTTT

d_call: TRBD2
j_call: TRBJ2-5
clone_size: -
v_call: TRBV29-1
cdr3_aa: CSVARTSEQETQYF
cdr3_nt: TGCAGCGTCGCTCGGACTAGCGAACAAGAGACCCAGTACTTC

d_call: TRBD1
j_call: TRBJ2-7
clone_size: -
v_call: TRBV2
cdr3_aa: CASTQGTGAYEQYF
cdr3_nt: TGTGCCAGCACGCAGGGGACAGGGGCCTACGAGCAGTACTTC

d_call: TRBD1
j_call: TRBJ2-7
clone_size: -
v_call: TRBV28
cdr3_aa: CASSLAGTANYEQYF
cdr3_nt: TGTGCCAGCAGTTTAGCCGGGACAGCTAACTACGAGCAGTACTTC

d_call: -
j_call: TRBJ2-2
clone_size: -
v_call: TRBV4-1
cdr3_aa: CASSQGSDFNTGELFF
cdr3_nt: TGCGCCAGCAGCCAGGGATCGGACTTCAACACCGGGGAGCTGTTTTTT

d_call: TRBD1
j_call: TRBJ1-2
clone_size: -
v_call: TRBV6-5
cdr3_aa: CASIRGRDYGYTF
cdr3_nt: TGTGCCAGCATTAGGGGGCGCGACTATGGCTACACCTTC

d_call: -
j_call: TRBJ1-2
clone_size: once
v_call: TRBV4-1
cdr3_aa: CASSQDSGSYGYTF
cdr3_nt: TGCGCCAGCAGCCAAGATTCCGGGTCCTATGGCTACACCTTC

d_call: TRBD1
j_call: TRBJ2-7
clone_size: -
v_call: TRBV30
cdr3_aa: CAWSVGTGEDEQYF
cdr3_nt: TGTGCCTGGAGTGTCGGGACAGGGGAGGACGAGCAGTACTTC

d_call: TRBD1
j_call: TRBJ2-7
clone_size: once
v_call: TRBV4-1
cdr3_aa: CASSQDPPLTGEYEQYF
cdr3_nt: TGCGCCAGCAGCCAAGATCCCCCACTAACAGGGGAGTACGAGCAGTACTTC

d_call: -
j_call: TRBJ2-1
clone_size: -
v_call: TRBV7-9
cdr3_aa: CSSSPLTGISYNEQFF
cdr3_nt: TGTTCCAGCAGCCCCTTAACAGGAATCTCCTACAATGAGCAGTTCTTC

d_call: TRBD1
j_call: TRBJ1-2
clone_size: -
v_call: TRBV7-9
cdr3_aa: CASSFGIPGQGYGYTF
cdr3_nt: TGTGCCAGCAGCTTTGGAATCCCCGGACAGGGGTATGGCTACACCTTC

d_call: TRBD1
j_call: TRBJ1-2
clone_size: -
v_call: TRBV2
cdr3_aa: CASSEVEGAGYTF
cdr3_nt: TGTGCCAGCAGTGAAGTAGAGGGGGCTGGCTACACCTTC

d_call: -
j_call: TRBJ1-1
clone_size: few
v_call: TRBV4-1
cdr3_aa: CASSQDLGTPNTEAFF
cdr3_nt: TGCGCCAGCAGCCAAGATCTAGGTACGCCGAACACTGAAGCTTTCTTT

d_call: TRBD2
j_call: TRBJ2-3
clone_size: -
v_call: TRBV4-2
cdr3_aa: CASSPGLETDTQYF
cdr3_nt: TGTGCCAGCAGCCCCGGACTAGAAACAGATACGCAGTATTTT

d_call: -
j_call: TRBJ2-2
clone_size: -
v_call: TRBV9
cdr3_aa: CASSVLGGTGELFF
cdr3_nt: TGTGCCAGCAGCGTACTAGGAGGCACCGGGGAGCTGTTTTTT

d_call: -
j_call: TRBJ1-2
clone_size: -
v_call: TRBV5-6
cdr3_aa: CASSAYRVGYTF
cdr3_nt: TGTGCCAGCAGCGCTTACAGGGTTGGCTACACCTTC

d_call: TRBD1
j_call: TRBJ2-2
clone_size: -
v_call: TRBV9
cdr3_aa: CASSDPLGQGPGWVTGELFF
cdr3_nt: TGTGCCAGCAGCGACCCTTTGGGACAGGGCCCAGGGTGGGTCACCGGGGAGCTGTTTTTT

d_call: -
j_call: TRBJ1-2
clone_size: -
v_call: TRBV4-3
cdr3_aa: CASSHDSSLFSGYTF
cdr3_nt: TGCGCCAGCAGCCACGACAGTTCCCTATTTTCTGGCTACACCTTC

d_call: -
j_call: TRBJ1-6
clone_size: -
v_call: TRBV27
cdr3_aa: CASSHYNSPLHF
cdr3_nt: TGTGCCAGCAGTCACTATAATTCACCCCTCCACTTT

d_call: -
j_call: TRBJ2-7
clone_size: -
v_call: TRBV13
cdr3_aa: CASSLATGIYEQYF
cdr3_nt: TGTGCCAGCAGCTTAGCCACAGGGATCTACGAGCAGTACTTC

d_call: TRBD1
j_call: TRBJ1-2
clone_size: -
v_call: TRBV27
cdr3_aa: CASRGRGNLYGYTF
cdr3_nt: TGTGCCAGCAGGGGCAGGGGGAACCTTTATGGCTACACCTTC

d_call: TRBD2
j_call: TRBJ2-3
clone_size: once
v_call: TRBV10-3
cdr3_aa: CAIQAGGGTDTQYF
cdr3_nt: TGTGCCATCCAAGCGGGAGGGGGGACAGATACGCAGTATTTT

d_call: -
j_call: TRBJ2-3
clone_size: -
v_call: TRBV7-2
cdr3_aa: CASSPTPGVDTQYF
cdr3_nt: TGTGCCAGCAGCCCAACCCCCGGGGTAGATACGCAGTATTTT

d_call: -
j_call: TRBJ1-1
clone_size: -
v_call: TRBV5-1
cdr3_aa: CASSFSAGGTEAFF
cdr3_nt: TGCGCCAGCAGCTTCTCGGCAGGAGGGACTGAAGCTTTCTTT

d_call: -
j_call: TRBJ2-7
clone_size: -
v_call: TRBV6-1
cdr3_aa: CASRSADRFYEQYF
cdr3_nt: TGTGCCAGCAGGAGCGCGGACAGATTCTACGAGCAGTACTTC

d_call: TRBD1
j_call: TRBJ1-2
clone_size: -
v_call: TRBV19
cdr3_aa: CASSIDGTGIYGYTF
cdr3_nt: TGTGCCAGTAGTATAGATGGGACAGGGATATATGGCTACACCTTC

d_call: TRBD2
j_call: TRBJ2-1
clone_size: -
v_call: TRBV4-3
cdr3_aa: CASSQGTSGSSYNEQFF
cdr3_nt: TGCGCCAGCAGCCAAGGGACTAGCGGGAGCTCCTACAATGAGCAGTTCTTC

d_call: TRBD2
j_call: TRBJ2-5
clone_size: -
v_call: TRBV9
cdr3_aa: CASSVGAGGWQETQYF
cdr3_nt: TGTGCCAGCAGCGTTGGGGCGGGGGGCTGGCAAGAGACCCAGTACTTC

d_call: TRBD1
j_call: TRBJ2-3
clone_size: -
v_call: TRBV5-1
cdr3_aa: CASSSGQSTDTQYF
cdr3_nt: TGCGCCAGCAGCTCGGGACAGAGCACAGATACGCAGTATTTT

d_call: -
j_call: TRBJ2-7
clone_size: -
v_call: TRBV11-2
cdr3_aa: CASSLSPGSYEQYF
cdr3_nt: TGTGCCAGCAGCCTATCCCCGGGGTCCTACGAGCAGTACTTC

d_call: -
j_call: TRBJ1-4
clone_size: -
v_call: TRBV5-6
cdr3_aa: CASSRLSTNEKLFF
cdr3_nt: TGTGCCAGCAGCCGGTTGTCAACTAATGAAAAACTGTTTTTT